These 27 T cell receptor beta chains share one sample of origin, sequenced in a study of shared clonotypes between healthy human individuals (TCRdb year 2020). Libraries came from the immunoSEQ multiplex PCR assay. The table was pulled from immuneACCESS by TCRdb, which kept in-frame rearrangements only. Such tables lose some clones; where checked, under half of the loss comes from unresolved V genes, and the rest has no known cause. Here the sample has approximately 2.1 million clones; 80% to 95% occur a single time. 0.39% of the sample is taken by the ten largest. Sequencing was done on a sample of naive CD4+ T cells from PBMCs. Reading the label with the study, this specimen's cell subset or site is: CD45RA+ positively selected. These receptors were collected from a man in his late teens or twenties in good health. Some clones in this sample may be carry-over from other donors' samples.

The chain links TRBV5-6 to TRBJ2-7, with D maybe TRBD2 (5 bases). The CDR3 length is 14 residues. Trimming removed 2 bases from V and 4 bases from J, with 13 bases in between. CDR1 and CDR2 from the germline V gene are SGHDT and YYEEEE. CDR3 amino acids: CASSFGGMTYEQYF. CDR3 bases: TGTGCCAGCAGCTTCGGAGGAATGACATACGAGCAGTACTTC.

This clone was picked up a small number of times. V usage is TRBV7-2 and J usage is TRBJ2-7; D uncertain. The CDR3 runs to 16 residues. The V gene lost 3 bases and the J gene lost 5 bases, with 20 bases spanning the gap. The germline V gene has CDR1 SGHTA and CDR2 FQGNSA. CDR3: CASSLSSASVYNEQYF. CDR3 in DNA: TGTGCCAGCAGCTTGTCATCTGCAAGCGTTTACAACGAGCAGTACTTC.

Here the CDR3 DNA reads TGTGCCAGCAGCTTGGGATCGGGACAGAGTGACTATGGCTACACCTTC. It translates to CASSLGSGQSDYGYTF. V usage is TRBV5-4 and J usage is TRBJ1-2, with 7 positions matching TRBD1. There are 16 residues in the CDR3. Germline lookup yields CDR1 SGHNT and CDR2 YYREEE (reference sequence). J was trimmed by 3 bases and V by 0 bases; bases with no gene match: 8.

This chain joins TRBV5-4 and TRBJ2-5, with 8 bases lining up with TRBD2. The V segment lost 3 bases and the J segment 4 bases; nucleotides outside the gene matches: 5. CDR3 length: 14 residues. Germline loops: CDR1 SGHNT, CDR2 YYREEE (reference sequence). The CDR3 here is CASSSRGGPETQYF. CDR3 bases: TGTGCCAGCAGCTCACGGGGGGGGCCAGAGACCCAGTACTTC.

The DNA of the CDR3 is TGTGCCAGCAGTTTATTAACAGGGAGCGGCTATGGCTACACCTTC. Its translation is CASSLLTGSGYGYTF. The chain links TRBV28 to TRBJ1-2; possible D gene TRBD1, 6 bases. CDR1 and CDR2 (germline): MDHEN, SYDVKM. The CDR3 consists of 15 residues. Between the trimmed V and J ends, which lost 1 base and 4 bases, there was a span of 13 bases.

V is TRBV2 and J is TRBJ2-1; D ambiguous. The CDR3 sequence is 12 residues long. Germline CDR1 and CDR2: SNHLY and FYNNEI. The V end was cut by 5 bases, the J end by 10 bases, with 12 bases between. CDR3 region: CASSLSEVEQFF. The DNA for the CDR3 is TGTGCCAGCAGTCTTTCCGAGGTAGAGCAGTTCTTC. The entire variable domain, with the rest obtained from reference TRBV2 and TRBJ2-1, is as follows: EPEVTQTPSHQVTQMGQEVILRCVPISNHLYFYWYRQILGQKVEFLVSFYNNEISEKSEIFDDQFSVERPDGSNFTLKIRSTKLEDSAMYFCASSLSEVEQFFGPGTRLTVL.

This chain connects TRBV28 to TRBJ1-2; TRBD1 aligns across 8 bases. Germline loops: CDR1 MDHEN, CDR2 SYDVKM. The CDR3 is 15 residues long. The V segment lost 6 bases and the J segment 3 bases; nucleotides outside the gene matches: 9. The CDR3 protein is CASSPLTGGDYGYTF. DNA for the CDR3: TGTGCCAGCAGCCCTCTTACAGGGGGGGACTATGGCTACACCTTC.

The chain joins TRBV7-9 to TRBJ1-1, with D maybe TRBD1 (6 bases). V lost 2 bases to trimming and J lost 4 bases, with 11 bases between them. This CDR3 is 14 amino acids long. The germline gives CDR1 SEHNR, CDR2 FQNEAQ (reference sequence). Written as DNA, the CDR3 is TGTGCCAGCAGCTTATTCAGGGGATCCACTGAAGCTTTCTTT. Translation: CASSLFRGSTEAFF.

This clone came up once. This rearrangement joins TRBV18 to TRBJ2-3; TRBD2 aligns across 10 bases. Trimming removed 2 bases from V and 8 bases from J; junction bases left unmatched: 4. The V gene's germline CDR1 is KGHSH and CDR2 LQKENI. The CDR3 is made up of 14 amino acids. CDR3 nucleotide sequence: TGTGCCAGCTCACCAACTAGCGGGGTTCTTACGCAGTATTTT. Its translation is CASSPTSGVLTQYF.

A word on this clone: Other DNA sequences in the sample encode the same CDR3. CDR3 protein: CASSLGRTNTGELFF. The CDR3 region has the DNA TGTGCCAGCAGCTTGGGACGCACGAACACCGGGGAGCTGTTTTTT. The chain has TRBV7-6 and TRBJ2-2; D tentatively fits TRBD1 or TRBD2 (5 bases each). This CDR3 is 15 amino acids long. Germline V gene lookup returns CDR1 SGHVS and CDR2 FNYEAQ. Trimming shortened V by 3 bases and J by 0 bases, and 8 bases separated the two germline ends.

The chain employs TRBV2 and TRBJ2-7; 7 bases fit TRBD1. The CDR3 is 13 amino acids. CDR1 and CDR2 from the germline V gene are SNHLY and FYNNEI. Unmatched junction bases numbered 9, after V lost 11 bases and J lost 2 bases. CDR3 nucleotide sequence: TGTGCCGGGAAGCAGGGGGAAGCCTACGAGCAGTACTTC. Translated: CAGKQGEAYEQYF.

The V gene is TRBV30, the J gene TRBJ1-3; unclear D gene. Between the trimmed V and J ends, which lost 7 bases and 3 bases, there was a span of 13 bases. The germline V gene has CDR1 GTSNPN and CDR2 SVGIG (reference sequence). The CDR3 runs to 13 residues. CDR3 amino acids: CAYGVNGGNTIYF. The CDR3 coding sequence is TGTGCCTACGGCGTCAACGGTGGAAACACCATATATTTT.

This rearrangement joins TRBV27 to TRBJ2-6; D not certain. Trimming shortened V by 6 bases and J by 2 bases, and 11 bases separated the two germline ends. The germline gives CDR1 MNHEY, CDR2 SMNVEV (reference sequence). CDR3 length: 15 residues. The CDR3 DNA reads TGTGCCAGCAGGCCAAGTAGGACTGGGGCCAACGTCCTGACTTTC. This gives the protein CASRPSRTGANVLTF. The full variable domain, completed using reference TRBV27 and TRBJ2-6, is EAQVTQNPRYLITVTGKKLTVTCSQNMNHEYMSWYRQDPGLGLRQIYYSMNVEVTDKGDVPEGYKVSRKEKRNFPLILESPSPNQTSLYFCASRPSRTGANVLTFGAGSRLTVL.

The CDR3 DNA sequence: TGTGCCATCAGTGAACTAGCGGGGGGGAATGAGCAGTTCTTC. Encoded protein: CAISELAGGNEQFF. The genes are TRBV10-3 and TRBJ2-1; 13 nucleotides agree with TRBD2. CDR3 size: 14 residues. V shed 3 bases, J shed 7 bases, and the junction held 0 bases outside the gene matches. Germline V gene sequence: CDR1 ENHRY, CDR2 SYGVKD.

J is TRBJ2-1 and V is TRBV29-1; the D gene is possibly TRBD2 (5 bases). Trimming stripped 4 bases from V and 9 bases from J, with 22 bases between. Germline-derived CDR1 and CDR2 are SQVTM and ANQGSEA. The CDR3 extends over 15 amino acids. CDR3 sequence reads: CSVVWRPRLSGEQFF. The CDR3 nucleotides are TGCAGCGTTGTCTGGCGGCCTCGGTTGAGCGGTGAGCAGTTCTTC.

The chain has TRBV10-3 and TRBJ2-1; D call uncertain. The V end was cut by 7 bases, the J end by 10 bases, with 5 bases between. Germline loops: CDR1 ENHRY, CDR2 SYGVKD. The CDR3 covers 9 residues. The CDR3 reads CAIKREQFF. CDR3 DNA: TGTGCCATCAAGAGGGAGCAGTTCTTC.

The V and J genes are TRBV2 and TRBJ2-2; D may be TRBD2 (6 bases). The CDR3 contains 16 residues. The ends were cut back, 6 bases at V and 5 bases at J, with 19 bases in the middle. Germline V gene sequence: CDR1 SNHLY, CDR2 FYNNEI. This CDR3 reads CASRAGPEGRTGELFF. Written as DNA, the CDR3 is TGTGCCAGCAGAGCGGGCCCGGAGGGCCGTACCGGGGAGCTGTTTTTT.

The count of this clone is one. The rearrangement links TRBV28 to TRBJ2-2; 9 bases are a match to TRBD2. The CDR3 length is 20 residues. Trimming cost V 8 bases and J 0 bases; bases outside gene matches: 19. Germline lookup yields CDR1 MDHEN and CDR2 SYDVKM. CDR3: CASSNPAGGLLTANTGELFF. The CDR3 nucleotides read TGTGCCAGCTCCAACCCAGCGGGAGGCCTCCTTACAGCGAACACCGGGGAGCTGTTTTTT.

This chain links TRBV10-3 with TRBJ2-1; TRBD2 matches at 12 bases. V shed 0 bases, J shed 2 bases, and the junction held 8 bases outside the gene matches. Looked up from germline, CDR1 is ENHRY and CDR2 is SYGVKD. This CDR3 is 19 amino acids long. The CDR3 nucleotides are TGTGCCATCAGTGAGTCGACTAGCGGGAGCAGCCCCGCCTACAATGAGCAGTTCTTC. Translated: CAISESTSGSSPAYNEQFF.

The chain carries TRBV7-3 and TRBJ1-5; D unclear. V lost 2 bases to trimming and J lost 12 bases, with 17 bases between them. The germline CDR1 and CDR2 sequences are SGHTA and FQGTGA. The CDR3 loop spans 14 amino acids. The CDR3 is CASSLASSTSVQHF. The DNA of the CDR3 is TGTGCCAGCAGCTTAGCTAGTTCAACCAGTGTCCAGCATTTT.

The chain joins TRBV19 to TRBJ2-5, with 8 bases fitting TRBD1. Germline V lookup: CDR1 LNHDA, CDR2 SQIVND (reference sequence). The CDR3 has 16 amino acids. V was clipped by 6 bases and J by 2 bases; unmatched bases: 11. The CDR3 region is CASRAPNRGFQETQYF. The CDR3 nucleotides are TGTGCCAGTAGAGCGCCAAACAGGGGGTTTCAAGAGACCCAGTACTTC.

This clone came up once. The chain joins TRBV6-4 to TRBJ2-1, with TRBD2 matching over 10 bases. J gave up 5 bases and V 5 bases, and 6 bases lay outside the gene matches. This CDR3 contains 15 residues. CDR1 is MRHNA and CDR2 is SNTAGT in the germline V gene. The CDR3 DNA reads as TGTGCCAGCAGTACCTCACTAGCGGGGCACAATGAGCAGTTCTTC. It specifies CASSTSLAGHNEQFF.

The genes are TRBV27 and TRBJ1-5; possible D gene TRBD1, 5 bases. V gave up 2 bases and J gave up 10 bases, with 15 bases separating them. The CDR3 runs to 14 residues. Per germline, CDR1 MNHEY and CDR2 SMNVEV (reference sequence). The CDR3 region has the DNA TGTGCCAGCAGTTTAACCCTACAGGTTTCACCCCAGCATTTT. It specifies CASSLTLQVSPQHF.

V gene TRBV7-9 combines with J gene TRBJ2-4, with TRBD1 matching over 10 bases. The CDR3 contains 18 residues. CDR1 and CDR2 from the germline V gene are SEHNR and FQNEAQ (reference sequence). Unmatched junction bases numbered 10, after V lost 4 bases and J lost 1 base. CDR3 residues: CASSSRTGTGEAKNIQYF. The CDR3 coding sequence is TGTGCCAGCAGCTCCCGAACCGGGACAGGGGAGGCCAAAAACATTCAGTACTTC.

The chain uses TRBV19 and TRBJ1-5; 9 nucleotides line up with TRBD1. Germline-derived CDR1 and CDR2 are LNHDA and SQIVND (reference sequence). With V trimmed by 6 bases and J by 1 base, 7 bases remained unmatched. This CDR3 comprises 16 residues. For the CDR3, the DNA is TGTGCCAGTAGACAGGACAGGGGTGGGAGCAATCAGCCCCAGCATTTT. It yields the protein CASRQDRGGSNQPQHF.

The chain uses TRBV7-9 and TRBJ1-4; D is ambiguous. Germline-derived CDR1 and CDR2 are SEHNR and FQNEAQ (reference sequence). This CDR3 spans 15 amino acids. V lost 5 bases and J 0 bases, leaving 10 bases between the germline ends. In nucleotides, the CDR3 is TGTGCCAGCAGCCGTAGACTTCCAACTAATGAAAAACTGTTTTTT. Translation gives CASSRRLPTNEKLFF.

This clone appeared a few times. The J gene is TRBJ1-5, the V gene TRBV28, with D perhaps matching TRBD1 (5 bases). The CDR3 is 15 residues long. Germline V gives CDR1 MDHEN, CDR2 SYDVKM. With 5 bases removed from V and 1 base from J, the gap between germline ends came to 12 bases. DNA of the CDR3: TGTGCCAGCAGTACCCGGGGGATGAGCAATCAGCCCCAGCATTTT. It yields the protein CASSTRGMSNQPQHF. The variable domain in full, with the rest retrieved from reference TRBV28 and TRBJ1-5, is DVKVTQSSRYLVKRTGEKVFLECVQDMDHENMFWYRQDPGLGLRLIYFSYDVKMKEKGDIPEGYSVSREKKERFSLILESASTNQTSMYLCASSTRGMSNQPQHFGDGTRLSIL.